The 19 T cell receptor beta chains below were found in one sample sequenced in a study of blood T cell repertoires in COVID-19. Sequencing was performed with immunoSEQ multiplex PCR; in TCRdb, only in-frame clones are kept and a portion is missing. The sample carries tens of thousands of clones, about 80% recorded once. Material: peripheral blood. The receptors derive from a woman aged 80 or older with acute or convalescent COVID-19.

V is TRBV12-5 and J is TRBJ2-1, with 13 bases matching TRBD2. CDR3 length equals 15 residues. The V gene's germline CDR1 is LGHNT and CDR2 FRNRAP. The ends lost 4 bases at V and 7 bases at J; junction bases unmatched: 4. Here the CDR3 DNA reads TGTGCTAGTGGTTCCGGGACTAGCGGGATGAATGAGCAGTTCTTC. Its translation: CASGSGTSGMNEQFF.

This rearrangement joins TRBV18 to TRBJ1-1, with TRBD1 identical over 7 bases. CDR1 is KGHSH and CDR2 is LQKENI in the germline V gene. The CDR3 totals 16 residues. With 2 bases clipped from V and 5 bases from J, the junction kept 11 bases outside the gene matches. The CDR3 bases are TGTGCCAGCTCACCATTATCCGGGACAGAGGGAACTGAAGCTTTCTTT. Protein: CASSPLSGTEGTEAFF.

This clone appeared once. The chain links TRBV10-3 to TRBJ1-4, with a tentative D call TRBD1 (5 bases). CDR1 is ENHRY and CDR2 is SYGVKD in the germline V gene. V was trimmed by 10 bases and J by 3 bases, leaving 15 bases between them. The CDR3 spans 14 residues. The DNA for the CDR3 is TGTGCCACCGCCTTAGGGGCGGCTAATGAAAAACTGTTTTTT. It encodes CATALGAANEKLFF.

The gene calls are TRBV7-9 and TRBJ2-7; 9 nucleotides align to TRBD1. Trimming removed 5 bases from V and 2 bases from J; junction bases left unmatched: 4. There are 14 residues in the CDR3. Germline lookup yields CDR1 SEHNR and CDR2 FQNEAQ (reference sequence). Here the CDR3 reads CASSPGTGPYEQYF. Here the CDR3 DNA reads TGTGCCAGCAGCCCCGGGACAGGGCCCTACGAGCAGTACTTC.

The genes are TRBV10-3 and TRBJ2-1, with 9 positions matching TRBD2. Germline V gives CDR1 ENHRY, CDR2 SYGVKD. The CDR3 runs to 15 residues. Unmatched junction bases numbered 5, after V lost 6 bases and J lost 2 bases. CDR3 in DNA: TGTGCCATCAGGAGTAGCGGGAGCCCCTACAATGAGCAGTTCTTC. Encoded protein: CAIRSSGSPYNEQFF.

V and J are TRBV7-8 and TRBJ2-7; tentative D call: TRBD2 (6 bases). Trimming stripped 1 base from V and 1 base from J, with 14 bases between. Germline V gene sequence: CDR1 SGHVS, CDR2 FQNEAQ. The CDR3 sequence is 16 residues long. Here the CDR3 reads CASSLVTGGGSYEQYF. The CDR3 bases are TGTGCCAGCAGCTTAGTTACGGGTGGAGGGTCCTACGAGCAGTACTTC.

The J gene is TRBJ1-3, the V gene TRBV5-1; D call uncertain. CDR3 size: 13 residues. Germline values: CDR1 SGHRS, CDR2 YFSETQ. The V end lost 4 bases, the J end lost 0 bases, and 5 bases lay between the germline ends. The CDR3 DNA follows: TGCGCCAGCAGCGAGGGCTCTGGAAACACCATATATTTT. It encodes CASSEGSGNTIYF.

This clone was counted a few times. The V gene is TRBV30, the J gene TRBJ1-6; D unclear. With 0 bases removed from V and 7 bases from J, the gap between germline ends came to 13 bases. This CDR3 spans 15 amino acids. Germline assignment: CDR1 GTSNPN and CDR2 SVGIG (reference sequence). Here the CDR3 DNA reads TGTGCCTGGAGTGTACTAGACGGTCGCAATTCACCCCTCCACTTT. This encodes CAWSVLDGRNSPLHF.

J is TRBJ1-2 and V is TRBV19, with 7 bases identical to TRBD1. The junction had 3 bases not matched to a gene; V was cut back by 6 bases and J by 8 bases. The germline V gene has CDR1 LNHDA and CDR2 SQIVND (reference sequence). The CDR3 sequence is 11 residues long. The CDR3 DNA sequence: TGTGCCAGTAGACGGACAGGCGGCTACACCTTC. Its translation: CASRRTGGYTF.

The V gene is TRBV6-2 or TRBV6-3, the J gene TRBJ2-5; 8 nucleotides agree with TRBD1. In germline, CDR1 is MNHEY, CDR2 SVGEGT. The CDR3 length is 15 residues. Germline trimming cut 1 base from V and 5 bases from J; bases unmatched to any gene: 6. The CDR3 loop is CASSYFGRGLETQYF. The CDR3 coding sequence is TGTGCCAGCAGTTACTTCGGCAGGGGGCTGGAGACCCAGTACTTC.

This clone has a single count. The rearrangement joins TRBV3-1 (or the pseudogene TRBV3-2) to TRBJ1-1; 9 bases map to TRBD1. Germline CDR1 and CDR2: LGHDT and YNNKEL (reference sequence). Losses at the gene ends were 5 bases for V and 12 bases for J; bases not matched to a gene: 4. This CDR3 has 11 amino acids. The CDR3 sequence: CASSWDRETFF. DNA for the CDR3: TGTGCCAGCAGCTGGGACAGGGAAACTTTCTTT.

Remarks on this clone: Other DNA sequences in this sample translate to the same CDR3. The J gene is TRBJ2-7, the V gene TRBV27; tentative D call: TRBD1 (5 bases). The germline CDR1 and CDR2 sequences are MNHEY and SMNVEV (reference sequence). V was trimmed by 6 bases and J by 0 bases, leaving 9 bases between them. The CDR3 extends over 13 amino acids. The CDR3 DNA is TGTGCCAGCAGGAGGCAGGGCTCCTACGAGCAGTACTTC. Translated, it gives CASRRQGSYEQYF.

This chain joins TRBV2 and TRBJ2-3; 9 bases match TRBD2. CDR3 length equals 18 residues. V was pared by 5 bases and J by 5 bases, with 17 bases of the junction left unmatched. The germline V gene encodes CDR1 SNHLY and CDR2 FYNNEI. This CDR3 is CASSSQVDSGRVGDTQYF. In DNA, the CDR3 is TGTGCCAGCAGTTCCCAGGTGGATAGCGGGAGAGTGGGAGATACGCAGTATTTT.

This clone was counted only a few times. The chain carries TRBV2 and TRBJ2-7; a weak D match, TRBD2 (5 bases). Germline V CDR1 and CDR2: SNHLY, FYNNEI. V was shortened by 7 bases and J by 5 bases, with 12 bases between the two germline ends. The CDR3 spans 12 residues. The CDR3 region is CASTEGLDEQYF. The CDR3 nucleotides are TGTGCCAGCACCGAGGGTCTAGACGAGCAGTACTTC.

The chain employs TRBV5-1 and TRBJ1-4; the D is unclear. Germline V gene sequence: CDR1 SGHRS, CDR2 YFSETQ. The CDR3 has 15 residues. V lost 5 bases to trimming and J lost 0 bases, with 11 bases between them. The chain's CDR3 is CASREPLATNEKLFF. For the CDR3, the DNA is TGCGCCAGCAGGGAGCCCTTGGCAACTAATGAAAAACTGTTTTTT.

The V and J genes are TRBV5-1 and TRBJ2-5, with 10 bases fitting TRBD2. J lost 5 bases, V lost 6 bases, and 10 bases had no gene match. This CDR3 is 15 amino acids long. Germline V CDR1 and CDR2: SGHRS, YFSETQ. The CDR3 is CASTLLAGRSETQYF. CDR3 nucleotides: TGCGCCAGCACCTTACTAGCGGGGAGGTCGGAGACCCAGTACTTC.

The CDR3 nucleotides read TGTGCCAGCAGTCACACCCTCAGCCCCGGGGAGACCCAGTACTTC. Its protein product is CASSHTLSPGETQYF. The chain links TRBV3-1 (or the pseudogene TRBV3-2) to TRBJ2-5; D is unclear. The germline V gene has CDR1 LGHDT and CDR2 YNNKEL (reference sequence). There are 15 residues in the CDR3. Trimming pared 6 bases from V and 5 bases from J, leaving 19 bases between.

V usage is TRBV18 and J usage is TRBJ1-2; D is possibly TRBD1 (5 bases). This CDR3 is 14 amino acids long. Germline lookup yields CDR1 KGHSH and CDR2 LQKENI. Trimming cost V 3 bases and J 4 bases, with 12 bases left between them. The CDR3 loop reads CASSPSRASYGYTF. The CDR3 DNA follows: TGTGCCAGCTCACCTTCCAGGGCCTCCTATGGCTACACCTTC.

This clone was recorded once. The chain is built from TRBV5-1 and TRBJ2-1, with D maybe TRBD2 (7 bases). Germline V lookup: CDR1 SGHRS, CDR2 YFSETQ. Trimming shortened V by 3 bases and J by 6 bases, and 16 bases separated the two germline ends. The CDR3 totals 15 residues. In DNA form, the CDR3 reads TGCGCCAGCAGCTCCGTACTAGGGGGGGTCAATGAGCAGTTCTTC. Translation: CASSSVLGGVNEQFF.